These T cell receptor beta chains were read from a single sample in a study of CD8 T cell repertoires and HIV-1 epitope variants. Using immunoSEQ multiplex PCR, the repertoire was profiled, and TCRdb retains in-frame clones only, with some absent. The table has almost 6,000 clones, roughly 70% seen once. What these receptors recognize is not known. Sample: cultured CD8+ T cells derived from PBMCs. These receptors were taken from a male donor with HIV. The CDR3 runs from the conserved cysteine through the conserved F or W. The order of the fields is CDR3 protein, CDR3 DNA, V gene, clone size, J gene, D gene. A D gene is named only where the DNA matches it firmly. Expanded clones get a size class; other rows say once, few or many, or leave the size out.

CDR3 protein: CASSQDRDSSSYEQYF
CDR3 DNA: TGCGCCAGCAGCCAAGACCGGGACAGCAGCTCCTACGAGCAGTACTTC
V gene: TRBV4-3
clone size: -
J gene: TRBJ2-7
D gene: TRBD1

CDR3 protein: CASSPPPGLNEQFF
CDR3 DNA: TGTGCCAGCAGCCCTCCCCCAGGGTTGAATGAGCAGTTCTTC
V gene: TRBV9
clone size: -
J gene: TRBJ2-1
D gene: -

CDR3 protein: CASSPGQNEQFF
CDR3 DNA: TGTGCCAGCTCACCAGGGCAAAATGAGCAGTTCTTC
V gene: TRBV18
clone size: -
J gene: TRBJ2-1
D gene: -

CDR3 protein: CASRSGGNTEAFF
CDR3 DNA: TGTGCCAGCAGGTCAGGCGGTAACACTGAAGCTTTCTTT
V gene: TRBV2
clone size: -
J gene: TRBJ1-1
D gene: -

CDR3 protein: CASSSAGIDQETQYF
CDR3 DNA: TGTGCCAGCAGCTCCGCCGGGATAGATCAAGAGACCCAGTACTTC
V gene: TRBV27
clone size: -
J gene: TRBJ2-5
D gene: -

CDR3 protein: CASSLPQSNYGYTF
CDR3 DNA: TGTGCCAGCAGCTTGCCACAGTCTAACTATGGCTACACCTTC
V gene: TRBV28
clone size: -
J gene: TRBJ1-2
D gene: -

CDR3 protein: CASSASGAARADTEAFF
CDR3 DNA: TGTGCCAGCTCAGCCTCCGGGGCAGCCAGAGCGGACACTGAAGCTTTCTTT
V gene: TRBV18
clone size: -
J gene: TRBJ1-1
D gene: -

CDR3 protein: CASSFLRGDEQFF
CDR3 DNA: TGTGCCAGCAGTTTCCTCAGAGGGGATGAGCAGTTCTTC
V gene: TRBV5-4
clone size: few
J gene: TRBJ2-1
D gene: -

CDR3 protein: CASSLEVNTEAFF
CDR3 DNA: TGTGCCAGCAGCTTAGAGGTGAACACTGAAGCTTTCTTT
V gene: TRBV11-3
clone size: once
J gene: TRBJ1-1
D gene: -

CDR3 protein: CASSLDGGKMQEQYF
CDR3 DNA: TGTGCCAGCAGCTTAGATGGCGGGAAAATGCAAGAGCAGTACTTC
V gene: TRBV7-9
clone size: -
J gene: TRBJ2-7
D gene: -

CDR3 protein: CASSIGSEQYF
CDR3 DNA: TGTGCCAGCTCAATTGGGAGCGAGCAGTACTTC
V gene: TRBV18
clone size: -
J gene: TRBJ2-7
D gene: -

CDR3 protein: CASRAGTGGFNQPQHF
CDR3 DNA: TGTGCCAGCAGGGCTGGGACAGGGGGATTCAATCAGCCCCAGCATTTT
V gene: TRBV2
clone size: -
J gene: TRBJ1-5
D gene: TRBD1

CDR3 protein: CATSTRDRGLSDTQYF
CDR3 DNA: TGTGCCACCAGCACCCGGGACAGGGGGCTCTCAGATACGCAGTATTTT
V gene: TRBV15
clone size: -
J gene: TRBJ2-3
D gene: TRBD1

CDR3 protein: CASNANDRAEKLFF
CDR3 DNA: TGTGCCAGCAACGCCAATGACAGGGCTGAAAAACTGTTTTTT
V gene: TRBV6-1
clone size: -
J gene: TRBJ1-4
D gene: TRBD1